The 18 T cell receptor beta chains given below trace back to one sample, sequenced in a study of long-term antiretroviral therapy in people with HIV. Investigators performed immunoSEQ version v3.0 at survey level. The protocol was immunoSEQ multiplex PCR, while the TCRdb copy is restricted to in-frame clones and leaves out a portion. The sample carries around 20,000 clones, around four fifths recorded once. The material was unsorted PBMCs, obtained roughly 4 years after starting antiretroviral therapy. Receptors were obtained from a man aged 18 to 30 with HIV.

The rearrangement joins TRBV2 to TRBJ1-2; 9 bases are shared with TRBD1. The ends lost 4 bases at V and 4 bases at J; junction bases unmatched: 1. The germline gives CDR1 SNHLY, CDR2 FYNNEI. CDR3 length: 13 residues. The CDR3 sequence: CASSATGGYGYTF. CDR3 DNA sequence: TGTGCCAGCAGTGCGACAGGGGGCTATGGCTACACCTTC.

J is TRBJ1-1 and V is TRBV7-6, with a tentative D call TRBD1 (5 bases). Trimming removed 1 base at V and 3 bases at J, with 9 bases between. This CDR3 has 14 amino acids. Germline lookup yields CDR1 SGHVS and CDR2 FNYEAQ. The CDR3 nucleotides are TGTGCCAGCAGCTTAGAGAGAGGGGACACTGAAGCTTTCTTT. Its protein product is CASSLERGDTEAFF.

The gene calls are TRBV6-5 and TRBJ2-6; D is uncertain. Germline V lookup: CDR1 MNHEY, CDR2 SVGAGI. The CDR3 sequence is 14 residues long. V dropped 8 bases and J dropped 0 bases, with 8 bases sitting between them. CDR3 in DNA: TGTGCCAGCCACCGTGGCTCTGGGGCCAACGTCCTGACTTTC. This translates into CASHRGSGANVLTF.

The chain carries TRBV7-2 and TRBJ2-5, with 11 bases matching TRBD1. The V gene's germline CDR1 is SGHTA and CDR2 FQGNSA. This CDR3 has 17 amino acids. The V and J ends lost 4 bases and 5 bases, in that order; junction bases with no gene match: 12. Here the CDR3 DNA reads TGTGCCAGCAGCTCTAGGACAGGGGGCTTAGCGGGGGAGACCCAGTACTTC. Encoded protein: CASSSRTGGLAGETQYF. The variable domain in full, with the rest retrieved from reference TRBV7-2 and TRBJ2-5, is GAGVSQSPSNKVTEKGKDVELRCDPISGHTALYWYRQSLGQGLEFLIYFQGNSAPDKSGLPSDRFSAERTGGSVSTLTIQRTQQEDSAVYLCASSSRTGGLAGETQYFGPGTRLLVL.

The V call is TRBV19, the J call TRBJ2-5, with 7 positions matching TRBD1. With 6 bases clipped from V and 2 bases from J, the junction kept 3 bases outside the gene matches. Germline-derived CDR1 and CDR2 are LNHDA and SQIVND (reference sequence). The CDR3 loop spans 13 amino acids. CDR3 sequence: CASRGTEQETQYF. CDR3 nucleotide sequence: TGTGCCAGTAGAGGGACAGAGCAAGAGACCCAGTACTTC.

This clone showed up just once. This chain joins TRBV5-6 and TRBJ1-5; tentatively, D is TRBD1 (5 bases). V gave up 3 bases and J gave up 0 bases, with 13 bases separating them. The CDR3 is made up of 16 amino acids. Germline lookup yields CDR1 SGHDT and CDR2 YYEEEE. The DNA for the CDR3 is TGTGCCAGCAGCTCAAGGACACTCGGTAGCAATCAGCCCCAGCATTTT. Encoded protein: CASSSRTLGSNQPQHF.

CDR3 DNA sequence: TGTGCCTGGAGTTCGGGACTAGAGAATGAGCAGTTCTTC. Protein product: CAWSSGLENEQFF. This chain uses TRBV30 with TRBJ2-1, with TRBD2 identical over 8 bases. V lost 2 bases to trimming and J lost 7 bases; unmatched junction nucleotides: 4. Germline V CDR1 and CDR2: GTSNPN, SVGIG (reference sequence). The CDR3 contains 13 residues. The variable domain in full, completed from reference TRBV30 and TRBJ2-1, reads SQTIHQWPATLVQPVGSPLSLECTVEGTSNPNLYWYRQAAGRGLQLLFYSVGIGQISSEVPQNLSASRPQDRQFILSSKKLLLSDSGFYLCAWSSGLENEQFFGPGTRLTVL.

CDR3 residues: CASSQSGRTAGGNSPLHF. The CDR3 region has the DNA TGCGCCAGCAGTCAATCAGGGAGGACAGCCGGGGGTAATTCACCCCTCCACTTT. This chain uses TRBV23-1 with TRBJ1-6; D is perhaps TRBD1 (6 bases). TRBV23-1 is treated as an ORF (open reading frame) with a function not yet certain. V gave up 0 bases and J gave up 6 bases, with 18 bases separating them. This CDR3 contains 18 residues.

The rearrangement joins TRBV27 to TRBJ2-1; 10 positions agree with TRBD2. Germline loops: CDR1 MNHEY, CDR2 SMNVEV (reference sequence). The CDR3 extends over 17 amino acids. Trimming cost V 2 bases and J 5 bases; bases outside gene matches: 9. The CDR3 here is CASSLTALAGANNEQFF. The CDR3 DNA is TGTGCCAGCAGTTTAACCGCGCTAGCGGGGGCCAACAATGAGCAGTTCTTC.

The chain is built from TRBV9 and TRBJ1-4; unclear D gene. Germline CDR1 is SGDLS and CDR2 is YYNGEE. Trimming cost V 0 bases and J 7 bases, with 10 bases left between them. The CDR3 sequence is 14 residues long. CDR3 sequence reads: CASSVGRGSEKLFF. The CDR3 DNA reads as TGTGCCAGCAGCGTAGGGCGGGGTTCTGAAAAACTGTTTTTT.

CDR3 loop: CASSLEGDRDYGYTF. CDR3 nucleotide sequence: TGTGCCAGCAGCTTAGAAGGGGACAGGGACTATGGCTACACCTTC. The rearrangement joins TRBV13 to TRBJ1-2, with TRBD1 matching 9 bases. The germline V gene has CDR1 PRHDT and CDR2 FYEKMQ (reference sequence). The CDR3 has 15 amino acids. The V gene end was trimmed by 1 base and the J gene end by 3 bases; junction bases not matched to a gene: 3.

This chain uses TRBV18 with TRBJ1-1; tentative D call: TRBD1 (6 bases). Germline lookup yields CDR1 KGHSH and CDR2 LQKENI. This CDR3 is 13 amino acids long. The ends were cut back, 4 bases at V and 12 bases at J, with 18 bases in the middle. The CDR3 nucleotides read TGTGCCAGCTCACGCACGGAGGGGGAAAGATCTTTCTTT. Residues: CASSRTEGERSFF.

The chain is built from TRBV29-1 and TRBJ1-4, with D possibly TRBD1 on 6 matching bases. Germline V gene sequence: CDR1 SQVTM, CDR2 ANQGSEA. This CDR3 spans 14 amino acids. V was pared by 7 bases and J by 0 bases, with 12 bases between. The chain's CDR3 is CSGGAGATNEKLFF. The CDR3 DNA reads as TGCAGCGGGGGCGCAGGGGCAACTAATGAAAAACTGTTTTTT.

The chain recombines TRBV11-2 with TRBJ1-4; D is undetermined. The CDR3 consists of 14 residues. Germline CDR1 and CDR2: SGHAT and FQNNGV. Trimming took off 8 bases at V and 0 bases at J, with 10 bases between the two ends. CDR3 residues: CASRSAATNEKLFF. The CDR3 DNA reads TGTGCCAGCCGCTCAGCCGCAACTAATGAAAAACTGTTTTTT.

V gene TRBV4-2 combines with J gene TRBJ2-6; the D gene is possibly TRBD2 (6 bases). The CDR3 has 16 residues. Germline CDR1 LGHNA, CDR2 YNFKEQ. V lost 0 bases to trimming and J lost 4 bases, with 10 bases between them. CDR3 coding DNA: TGTGCCAGCAGCCAAGATGCGGGGTGGGGGGCCAACGTCCTGACTTTC. Residues: CASSQDAGWGANVLTF.

The rearrangement joins TRBV30 to TRBJ1-5, with 9 bases fitting TRBD1. Germline CDR1 reads GTSNPN; CDR2 reads SVGIG (reference sequence). The trim removed 1 base at V and 7 bases at J, leaving 5 bases unmatched. This CDR3 contains 14 residues. The CDR3 here is CAWSGGTGQQPQHF. The CDR3 region has the DNA TGTGCCTGGAGTGGAGGGACAGGGCAGCAGCCCCAGCATTTT. Together with reference TRBV30 and TRBJ1-5, the CDR3 gives the full variable domain: SQTIHQWPATLVQPVGSPLSLECTVEGTSNPNLYWYRQAAGRGLQLLFYSVGIGQISSEVPQNLSASRPQDRQFILSSKKLLLSDSGFYLCAWSGGTGQQPQHFGDGTRLSIL.

This clone was picked up a small number of times. The chain couples TRBV7-9 to TRBJ1-6, with D hard to call. This CDR3 contains 17 residues. The germline V and J ends were trimmed by 1 base and 10 bases, with 20 bases remaining between them. Germline values: CDR1 SEHNR, CDR2 FQNEAQ (reference sequence). In DNA form, the CDR3 reads TGTGCCAGCAGCTTAGGTGGAAGTAAGAGTGGGGAATCACCCCTCCACTTT. As protein: CASSLGGSKSGESPLHF.

The chain employs TRBV28 and TRBJ1-2; D unclear. The CDR3 totals 15 residues. Germline V gene data show CDR1 as MDHEN and CDR2 as SYDVKM. V was clipped by 6 bases and J by 8 bases, with 22 bases between them. The CDR3 sequence: CASSSMDARNWGYTF. The DNA for the CDR3 is TGTGCCAGCAGCTCTATGGACGCCCGTAACTGGGGCTACACCTTC.